A single sample is the source of the 26 T cell receptor beta chains below, sequenced in a study of preoperative IRX-2 immunotherapy in early breast cancer. As for treatment: preoperative locoregional IRX-2 cytokine immunotherapy. Profiled with immunoSEQ multiplex PCR; TCRdb holds only in-frame clones, not every one. Here the sample spans approximately 3,500 clones, about 85% being singletons. The specimen comprised tumor tissue, sampled before IRX-2 immunotherapy. These receptor sequences come from a human donor with breast cancer.

This clone was picked up a small number of times. The chain couples TRBV6-8 to TRBJ2-3, with 10 positions matching TRBD2. The length of the CDR3 is 16 residues. Germline CDR1 and CDR2: MNHGY and SAAAGT. Losses at the gene ends were 5 bases for V and 5 bases for J; bases not matched to a gene: 10. For the CDR3, the DNA is TGTGCCAGCAGTCGGCTAGCGGGAGAGGGGCAAGATACGCAGTATTTT. Protein product: CASSRLAGEGQDTQYF.

The CDR3 region is CASSEDNQPQHF. CDR3 DNA: TGTGCCAGCAGTGAGGACAATCAGCCCCAGCATTTT. The rearrangement joins TRBV6-8 to TRBJ1-5; no definite D call. There are 12 residues in the CDR3. Germline CDR1 MNHGY, CDR2 SAAAGT. Trimming left V 5 bases short and J 3 bases short, with 5 bases between.

V usage is TRBV19 and J usage is TRBJ1-1, with a tentative D call TRBD1 (5 bases). CDR3 size: 13 residues. Germline CDR1 is LNHDA and CDR2 is SQIVND (reference sequence). The V gene lost 4 bases and the J gene lost 7 bases, with 13 bases spanning the gap. The CDR3: CASSTTARGEAFF. As DNA, the CDR3 is TGTGCCAGTAGTACCACGGCAAGGGGTGAAGCTTTCTTT.

For the CDR3, the DNA is TGTGCCAGCAGCCACCCGGGGCTAGCGGGAGGGCTCGAAAAAGAGACCCAGTACTTC. Translation: CASSHPGLAGGLEKETQYF. The chain combines TRBV11-3 with TRBJ2-5; TRBD2 aligns across 12 bases. Germline CDR1 and CDR2: SGHNT and YENEEA. The CDR3 covers 19 residues. After removal of 5 bases from V and 3 bases from J, the junction contained 16 bases not matched to a gene.

This clone was seen only once. The J gene is TRBJ1-1, the V gene TRBV10-3; D unclear. V shed 2 bases and J shed 1 base, with 8 bases lying between them. Germline V gene data show CDR1 as ENHRY and CDR2 as SYGVKD. This CDR3 contains 14 residues. The CDR3 sequence: CAISEREPNTEAFF. For the CDR3, the DNA is TGTGCCATCAGTGAGAGGGAACCGAACACTGAAGCTTTCTTT.

V is TRBV10-3 and J is TRBJ2-5; 7 bases align to TRBD2. This CDR3 is 16 amino acids long. V was clipped by 2 bases and J by 6 bases; unmatched bases: 12. CDR1 and CDR2 from the germline V gene are ENHRY and SYGVKD. The CDR3 protein is CAISEGGREYEKTQYF. The CDR3, as DNA: TGTGCCATCAGTGAGGGAGGGCGGGAGTATGAGAAGACCCAGTACTTC.

This clone was detected a few times. The gene calls are TRBV18 and TRBJ2-2, with 11 bases matching TRBD1. This CDR3 spans 17 amino acids. V trimming: 4 bases; J trimming: 5 bases; junction bases outside the gene matches: 9. Germline V CDR1 and CDR2: KGHSH, LQKENI. In nucleotides, the CDR3 is TGTGCCAGCTCACAAATCGGACAGGGGGCTCGGACCGGGGAGCTGTTTTTT. Encoded protein: CASSQIGQGARTGELFF.

The J gene is TRBJ1-2, the V gene TRBV1. TRBV1 counts as a pseudogene. The CDR3 runs 16 residues. The CDR3 spells CASSQAVGGVNYGYTF. The CDR3 coding sequence is TGCGCCAGCAGCCAAGCCGTCGGGGGGGTTAACTATGGCTACACCTTC.

This rearrangement joins TRBV11-3 to TRBJ1-1, with TRBD1 matching over 7 bases. CDR3 length: 14 residues. Germline lookup yields CDR1 SGHNT and CDR2 YENEEA. V trimming: 5 bases; J trimming: 6 bases; junction bases outside the gene matches: 9. The CDR3 loop is CASSPTTGRAEAFF. CDR3 in DNA: TGTGCCAGCAGCCCGACGACAGGGCGGGCTGAAGCTTTCTTT.

This chain links TRBV29-1 with TRBJ1-1, with D unresolved. Trimming stripped 4 bases from V and 0 bases from J, with 9 bases between. Germline-derived CDR1 and CDR2 are SQVTM and ANQGSEA. The CDR3 is made up of 13 amino acids. The CDR3 DNA follows: TGCAGCGTTGTTCAACAAATGAACACTGAAGCTTTCTTT. It yields the protein CSVVQQMNTEAFF. Full variable domain (rest looked up from reference TRBV29-1 and TRBJ1-1): SAVISQKPSRDICQRGTSLTIQCQVDSQVTMMFWYRQQPGQSLTLIATANQGSEATYESGFVIDKFPISRPNLTFSTLTVSNMSPEDSSIYLCSVVQQMNTEAFFGQGTRLTVV.

J is TRBJ1-2 and V is TRBV5-1; TRBD1 might be the D (5 bases). This CDR3 is built from 14 residues. V shed 0 bases and J shed 7 bases, with 13 bases lying between them. The germline gives CDR1 SGHRS, CDR2 YFSETQ. CDR3 region: CASSLGSGPTGYTF. In DNA, the CDR3 is TGCGCCAGCAGCTTGGGGTCAGGGCCGACTGGCTACACCTTC.

The V call is TRBV6-8, the J call TRBJ2-1; the D is unclear. The CDR3 contains 15 residues. V was clipped by 0 bases and J by 3 bases, with 9 bases between them. The germline V gene encodes CDR1 MNHGY and CDR2 SAAAGT. The CDR3: CASSYSTGYYNEQFF. The CDR3 nucleotides read TGTGCCAGCAGTTACTCGACGGGTTACTACAATGAGCAGTTCTTC.

The rearrangement links TRBV7-7 to TRBJ1-2; D possibly corresponds to TRBD1 (5 bases). Trimming shortened V by 5 bases and J by 2 bases, and 15 bases separated the two germline ends. This CDR3 contains 15 residues. Germline CDR1 and CDR2: SSHAT and FNYEAQ (reference sequence). CDR3 DNA sequence: TGTGCCAGCAGCCTGACGGGACGGATAAACTATGGCTACACCTTC. This sequence encodes CASSLTGRINYGYTF.

This clone was picked up a small number of times. This rearrangement joins TRBV18 to TRBJ2-7; TRBD2 aligns across 10 bases. Germline CDR1 and CDR2: KGHSH and LQKENI. J lost 6 bases, V lost 1 base, and 6 bases had no gene match. CDR3 size: 15 residues. Here the CDR3 DNA reads TGTGCCAGCTCACCACGGGAGGTAGCGGGAGGCGAGCAGTACTTC. As protein: CASSPREVAGGEQYF.

The rearrangement uses TRBV28 and TRBJ1-2; D might be TRBD1 (6 bases). CDR1 is MDHEN and CDR2 is SYDVKM in the germline V gene. The CDR3 length is 13 residues. V was trimmed by 5 bases and J by 8 bases, leaving 15 bases between them. The CDR3 reads CASSPTGAKGYTF. DNA for the CDR3: TGTGCCAGCAGTCCGACAGGAGCAAAAGGCTACACCTTC.

The chain is built from TRBV6-8 and TRBJ1-1, with D tentatively TRBD1 (6 bases). Looked up from germline, CDR1 is MNHGY and CDR2 is SAAAGT. This CDR3 spans 16 amino acids. V was pared by 0 bases and J by 4 bases, with 15 bases between. The DNA of the CDR3 is TGTGCCAGCAGTTACTCACCCCCAGGGGTGGGCACTGAAGCTTTCTTT. Its protein product is CASSYSPPGVGTEAFF.

This clone was recorded only once. The chain uses TRBV11-3 and TRBJ2-3, with 10 bases fitting TRBD1. V shed 2 bases, J shed 3 bases, and the junction held 5 bases outside the gene matches. This CDR3 has 16 residues. Germline V lookup: CDR1 SGHNT, CDR2 YENEEA. The CDR3 DNA reads as TGTGCCAGCAGCTTAAAAGGGGACAGGGGAACAGATACGCAGTATTTT. Translated, it gives CASSLKGDRGTDTQYF. Supplemented by reference TRBV11-3 and TRBJ2-3, the full variable domain reads EAGVVQSPRYKIIEKKQPVAFWCNPISGHNTLYWYLQNLGQGPELLIRYENEEAVDDSQLPKDRFSAERLKGVDSTLKIQPAELGDSAVYLCASSLKGDRGTDTQYFGPGTRLTVL.

This chain uses TRBV6-8 with TRBJ1-1; D perhaps matches TRBD1 (5 bases). Trimming left V 2 bases short and J 3 bases short, with 10 bases between. Per germline, CDR1 MNHGY and CDR2 SAAAGT. The CDR3 runs 14 residues. CDR3 bases: TGTGCCAGCAGTTACAGGGGAGGAGACACTGAAGCTTTCTTT. Protein: CASSYRGGDTEAFF.

The chain employs TRBV6-8 and TRBJ2-6; either TRBD1 or TRBD2 may fit D (6 bases each). The V end lost 2 bases, the J end lost 1 base, and 12 bases lay between the germline ends. Germline values: CDR1 MNHGY, CDR2 SAAAGT. This CDR3 region has 17 residues. This CDR3 reads CASSYRGRDSGANVLTF. DNA for the CDR3: TGTGCCAGCAGTTACCGGGGGCGCGATTCTGGGGCCAACGTCCTGACTTTC.

In this sample, this clone turned up once. The chain combines TRBV23-1 with TRBJ2-2, with 11 bases identical to TRBD2. TRBV23-1 falls under the ORF class, with uncertain function. The CDR3 contains 17 residues. Losses at the gene ends were 6 bases for V and 3 bases for J; bases not matched to a gene: 9. CDR3 in DNA: TGCGCCAGCAGCCTTAAACTAGCGGGAGCGGACACCGGGGAGCTGTTTTTT. This gives the protein CASSLKLAGADTGELFF.

This sequence joins TRBV11-3 and TRBJ2-1; D remains unclear. The V end was cut by 5 bases, the J end by 0 bases, with 14 bases between. This CDR3 contains 16 residues. Germline V CDR1 and CDR2: SGHNT, YENEEA. The CDR3 spells CASSPRHSSSYNEQFF. CDR3 sequence (DNA): TGTGCCAGCAGCCCGCGACACTCGAGCTCCTACAATGAGCAGTTCTTC.

The chain links TRBV6-8 to TRBJ2-3; 9 bases map to TRBD2. J lost 1 base, V lost 2 bases, and 7 bases had no gene match. Germline CDR1 reads MNHGY; CDR2 reads SAAAGT. The CDR3 loop spans 17 amino acids. The CDR3 coding sequence is TGTGCCAGCAGTTACCCTCTGACTAGCGGCCGCACAGATACGCAGTATTTT. As protein: CASSYPLTSGRTDTQYF.

V gene TRBV7-6 combines with J gene TRBJ2-7; maybe TRBD2 (5 bases). The CDR3 totals 15 residues. Germline V gene lookup returns CDR1 SGHVS and CDR2 FNYEAQ. V was cut by 5 bases and J by 3 bases, with 17 bases left in between. The CDR3 region is CASSPSPGDSYEQYF. CDR3 nucleotide sequence: TGTGCCAGCAGCCCGTCTCCCGGGGATAGCTACGAGCAGTACTTC.

The J gene is TRBJ1-6, the V gene TRBV10-3; D remains ambiguous. The ends were cut back, 0 bases at V and 7 bases at J, with 16 bases in the middle. CDR3 size: 17 residues. Germline values: CDR1 ENHRY, CDR2 SYGVKD. The CDR3 protein is CAISESIYPGANSPLHF. CDR3 nucleotides: TGTGCCATCAGTGAGTCGATTTACCCCGGAGCGAATTCACCCCTCCACTTT.

The chain has TRBV15 and TRBJ2-2; 9 nucleotides match TRBD2. With V trimmed by 3 bases and J by 2 bases, 4 bases remained unmatched. Germline V gives CDR1 LNHNV, CDR2 YYDKDF (reference sequence). This CDR3 region has 16 residues. Here the CDR3 reads CATSRLAGANTGELFF. The CDR3 DNA sequence: TGTGCCACCAGCAGGTTAGCGGGAGCAAACACCGGGGAGCTGTTTTTT.

This chain uses TRBV28 with TRBJ2-7, with D possibly matching TRBD1 (5 bases). The CDR3 has 13 residues. Looked up from germline, CDR1 is MDHEN and CDR2 is SYDVKM. The V end was cut by 6 bases, the J end by 4 bases, with 13 bases between. CDR3 in amino acids: CASRDQGNYEQYF. In DNA, the CDR3 is TGTGCCAGCAGGGATCAGGGAAATTACGAGCAGTACTTC.